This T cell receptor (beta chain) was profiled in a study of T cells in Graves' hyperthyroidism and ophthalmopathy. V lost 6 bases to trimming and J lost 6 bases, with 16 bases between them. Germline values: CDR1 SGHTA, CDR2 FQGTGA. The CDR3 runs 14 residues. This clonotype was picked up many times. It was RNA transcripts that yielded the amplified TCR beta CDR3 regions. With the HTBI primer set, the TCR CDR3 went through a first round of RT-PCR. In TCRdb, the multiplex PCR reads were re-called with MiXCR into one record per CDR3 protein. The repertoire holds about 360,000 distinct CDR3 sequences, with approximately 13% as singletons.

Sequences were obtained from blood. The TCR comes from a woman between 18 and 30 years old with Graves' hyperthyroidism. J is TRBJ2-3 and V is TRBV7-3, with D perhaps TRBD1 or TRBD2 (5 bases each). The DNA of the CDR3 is TGTGCCAGCAGGAGATTCCGGGACGGCGATACGCAGTATTTT. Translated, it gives CASRRFRDGDTQYF.